The entry that follows covers one T cell receptor (beta chain) sequence. Its antigen is unknown. No per-base quality is available; no much larger clone lies one base away. Patients with a history of autoimmune disease or receiving systemic immunosuppression were excluded from the trial. Peripheral blood for TCR sequencing was collected from all dose cohorts at baseline, on cycle 4 day 1, and on cycle 7 day 1. The samples were drawn from a first-in-human, open-label, multicenter phase I dose-escalation trial of ivuxolimab. Adults with locally advanced or metastatic melanoma, renal cell carcinoma, hepatocellular carcinoma or head and neck squamous cell carcinoma were enrolled in the trial. Before TCR sequencing, CD4+ T cells and CD8+ T cells from peripheral blood were sorted into separate populations. The sample originates from a study of OX40 agonist ivuxolimab in advanced cancers. For context, the study as a whole: Ivuxolimab was an agonistic, fully human IgG2 monoclonal antibody directed against OX40 (CD134), a costimulatory receptor. Intravenous ivuxolimab was administered to patients every 2 weeks at six dose levels: 0.01, 0.1, 0.3, 1.5, 3 and 10 mg/kg. Of the approximately 54 patients in dose escalation, about 19 had hepatocellular carcinoma, about 15 had melanoma, 9 had renal cell carcinoma and 9 had head and neck cancer. A male proportion of roughly 85% and a mean age of 60 years, ranging from roughly 23 to 85, were recorded for the dose-escalation cohort. Prior anti-PD-1, anti-PD-L1 or anti-CTLA-4 therapy was permitted, and approximately 39% of dose-escalation patients had received checkpoint inhibitors. Partial responses occurred in three dose-escalation patients, of whom one had hepatocellular carcinoma and two had cutaneous melanoma. Peripheral TCRbeta sequencing aimed to test whether ivuxolimab altered TCR sequence diversity and caused clonal T-cell expansion. The monotherapy dose-escalation portion (N ≈ 55 patients) of the phase I ivuxolimab trial is reported in the paper. General conclusions and limits of the study: At doses of 0.1 to 3.0 mg/kg, clonal expansion of both CD4+ and CD8+ T cells in blood was seen between baseline and week 6. Low levels of normalized T-cell clonal expansion were also seen in some patients who did not respond. In the 0.1-3.0 mg/kg groups, partial responders were among the patients with the lowest normalized peripheral clonal expansion, particularly in CD8+ T cells. The antigen specificity of the peripheral T cells that underwent clonal expansion was not determined. After ivuxolimab, CD8+ T cells had more expanded clones than CD4+ T cells on average.

For sequencing of the TCRbeta CDR3 region, genomic DNA was extracted from the sorted cells. TCRbeta CDR3 regions were sequenced using the immunoSEQ Assay. TCRdb limited this immuneACCESS table to in-frame rearrangements with V and J called. A share of clones is missing; checked studies link under half to unresolved V genes, and the rest is unexplained. This sample comprises about 66,000 clones, 88% of them detected only once. About 0.7% of the sample goes to the ten largest clones. The CDR3, from cysteine to phenylalanine, totals 14 residues. CDR3 DNA only is kept here, 42 bases in frame from base 1.

In this chain, TRBV21-1 is recombined with TRBJ1-4; TRBD1, the table's D call, was not compared with the DNA. TRBV21-1 is termed a pseudogene. The material was CD4+ or CD8+ T cells sorted from blood, obtained in a trial of the OX40 agonist ivuxolimab. This TCR came from an adult with an advanced solid tumor such as melanoma, head and neck, liver or kidney cancer. The CDR3 reads CASSTDSPNEKLFF. The DNA sequence is TGTGCCAGCAGCACAGACAGTCCTAATGAAAAACTGTTTTTT.